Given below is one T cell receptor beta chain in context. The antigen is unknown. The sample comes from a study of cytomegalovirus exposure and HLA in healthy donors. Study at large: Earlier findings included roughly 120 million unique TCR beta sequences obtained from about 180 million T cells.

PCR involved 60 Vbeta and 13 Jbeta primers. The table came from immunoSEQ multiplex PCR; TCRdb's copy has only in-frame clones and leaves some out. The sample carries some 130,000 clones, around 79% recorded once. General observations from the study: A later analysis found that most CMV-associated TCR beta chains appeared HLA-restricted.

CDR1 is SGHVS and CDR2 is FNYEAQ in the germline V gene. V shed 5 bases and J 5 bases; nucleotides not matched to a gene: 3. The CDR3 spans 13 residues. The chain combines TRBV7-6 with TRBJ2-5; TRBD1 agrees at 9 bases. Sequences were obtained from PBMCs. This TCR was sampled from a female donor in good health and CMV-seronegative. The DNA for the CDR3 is TGTGCCAGCAGCCCCGGACAGGGGGAGACCCAGTACTTC. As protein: CASSPGQGETQYF. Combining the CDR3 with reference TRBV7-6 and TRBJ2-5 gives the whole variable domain GAGVSQSPRYKVTKRGQDVALRCDPISGHVSLYWYRQALGQGPEFLTYFNYEAQQDKSGLPNDRFSAERPEGSISTLTIQRTEQRDSAMYRCASSPGQGETQYFGPGTRLLVL.